This T cell receptor beta chain is from a study of neurological immune-mediated disorders. Study-wide context: There were 34 multiple sclerosis patients. Of these, some 31 had relapsing-remitting MS and 3 had secondary progressive MS. The study's findings and limits: Patients with HTLV-1-associated myelopathy had the highest level of TCR clonal expansion, whereas patients with multiple sclerosis had the lowest level, falling beneath the level found in healthy controls.

Libraries used 2 million unsorted PBMCs kept frozen in RNAlater. The cDNA was generated through 5'RACE incorporating 10-nucleotide random UMIs. TCRdb analysed the 5' RACE reads with MiXCR anew, one entry per CDR3 protein. This table has approximately 60,000 distinct CDR3 sequences, 3% to 4% appearing once. This clonotype was seen ten or more times. Its target is unknown. Germline CDR1 reads SGHRS; CDR2 reads YFSETQ. The CDR3 is 13 amino acids. The V gene end was trimmed by 6 bases and the J gene end by 7 bases; junction bases not matched to a gene: 7. This clonotype was obtained from a woman aged 30 to 39 with multiple sclerosis. The V and J genes are TRBV5-1 and TRBJ2-1; TRBD1 aligns across 7 bases. The sequenced sample consisted of PBMCs. CDR3 coding DNA: TGCGCCAGCACCCGGACAGGCGTAAATGAGCAGTTCTTC. Translation: CASTRTGVNEQFF.